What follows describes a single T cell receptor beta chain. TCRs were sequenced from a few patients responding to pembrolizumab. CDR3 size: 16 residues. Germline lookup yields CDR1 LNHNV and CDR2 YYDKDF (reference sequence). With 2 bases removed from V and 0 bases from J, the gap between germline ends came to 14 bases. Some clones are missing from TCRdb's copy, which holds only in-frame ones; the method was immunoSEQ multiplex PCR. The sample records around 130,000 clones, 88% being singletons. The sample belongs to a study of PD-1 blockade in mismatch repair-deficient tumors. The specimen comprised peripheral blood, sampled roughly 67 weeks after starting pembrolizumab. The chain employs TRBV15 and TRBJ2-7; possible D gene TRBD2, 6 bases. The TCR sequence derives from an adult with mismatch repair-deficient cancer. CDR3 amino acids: CATSRYGTSDSYEQYF. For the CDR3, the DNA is TGTGCCACCAGCAGATACGGGACTTCGGACTCCTACGAGCAGTACTTC.